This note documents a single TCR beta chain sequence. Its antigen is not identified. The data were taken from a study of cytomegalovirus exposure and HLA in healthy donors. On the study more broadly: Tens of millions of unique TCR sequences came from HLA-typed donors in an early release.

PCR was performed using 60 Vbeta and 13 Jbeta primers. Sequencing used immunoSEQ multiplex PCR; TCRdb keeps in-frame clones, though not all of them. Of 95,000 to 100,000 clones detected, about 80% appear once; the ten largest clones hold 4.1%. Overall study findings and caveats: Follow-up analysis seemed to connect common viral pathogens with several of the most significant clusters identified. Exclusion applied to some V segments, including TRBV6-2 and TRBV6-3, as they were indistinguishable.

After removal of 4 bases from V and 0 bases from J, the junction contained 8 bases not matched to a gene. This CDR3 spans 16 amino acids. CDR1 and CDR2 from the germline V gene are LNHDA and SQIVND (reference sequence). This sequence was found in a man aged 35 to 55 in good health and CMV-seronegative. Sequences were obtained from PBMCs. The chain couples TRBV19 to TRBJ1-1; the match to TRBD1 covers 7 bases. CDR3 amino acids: CASSKSPTGMNTEAFF. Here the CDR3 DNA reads TGTGCCAGTAGTAAATCCCCGACAGGGATGAACACTGAAGCTTTCTTT.